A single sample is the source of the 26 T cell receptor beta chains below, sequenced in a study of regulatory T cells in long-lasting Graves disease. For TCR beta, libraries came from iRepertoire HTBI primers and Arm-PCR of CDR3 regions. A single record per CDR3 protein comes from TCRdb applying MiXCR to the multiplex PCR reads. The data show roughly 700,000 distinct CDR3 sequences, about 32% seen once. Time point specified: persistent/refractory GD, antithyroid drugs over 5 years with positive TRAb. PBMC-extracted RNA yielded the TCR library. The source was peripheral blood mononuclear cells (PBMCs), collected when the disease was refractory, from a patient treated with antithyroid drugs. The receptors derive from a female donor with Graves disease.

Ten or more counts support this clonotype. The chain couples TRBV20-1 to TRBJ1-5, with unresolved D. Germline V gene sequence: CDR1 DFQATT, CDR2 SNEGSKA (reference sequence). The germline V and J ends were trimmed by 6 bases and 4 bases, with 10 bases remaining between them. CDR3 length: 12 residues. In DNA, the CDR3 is TGCAGTGCCCGGGGAGGGAATCAGCCCCAGCATTTT. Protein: CSARGGNQPQHF.

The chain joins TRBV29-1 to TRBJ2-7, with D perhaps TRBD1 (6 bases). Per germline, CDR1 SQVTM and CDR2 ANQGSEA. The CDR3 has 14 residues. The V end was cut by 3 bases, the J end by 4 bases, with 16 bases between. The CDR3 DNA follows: TGCAGCGTTGATCCGTCAGGGGCAGCATACGAGCAGTACTTC. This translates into CSVDPSGAAYEQYF.

The CDR3 loop reads CASSPDGPRNTEAFF. CDR3 sequence (DNA): TGCGCCAGCAGCCCGGACGGTCCTCGGAACACTGAAGCTTTCTTT. V is TRBV5-1 and J is TRBJ1-1; D unresolved. The CDR3 contains 15 residues. V was trimmed by 4 bases and J by 1 base, leaving 14 bases between them. CDR1 and CDR2 from the germline V gene are SGHRS and YFSETQ.

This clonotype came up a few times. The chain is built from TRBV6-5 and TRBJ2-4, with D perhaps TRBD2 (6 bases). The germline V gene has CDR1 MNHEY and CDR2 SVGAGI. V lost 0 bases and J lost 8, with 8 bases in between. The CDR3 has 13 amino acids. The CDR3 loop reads CASSYSEGYIQYF. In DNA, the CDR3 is TGTGCCAGCAGTTACTCGGAGGGGTACATTCAGTACTTC.

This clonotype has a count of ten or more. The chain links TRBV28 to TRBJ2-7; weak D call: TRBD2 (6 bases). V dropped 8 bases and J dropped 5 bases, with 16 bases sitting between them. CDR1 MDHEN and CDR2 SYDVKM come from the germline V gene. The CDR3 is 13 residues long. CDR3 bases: TGTGCCAGCTCAGGTGGGGGGAAGGACGAGCAGTACTTC. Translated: CASSGGGKDEQYF. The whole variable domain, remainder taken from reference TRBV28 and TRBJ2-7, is DVKVTQSSRYLVKRTGEKVFLECVQDMDHENMFWYRQDPGLGLRLIYFSYDVKMKEKGDIPEGYSVSREKKERFSLILESASTNQTSMYLCASSGGGKDEQYFGPGTRLTVT.

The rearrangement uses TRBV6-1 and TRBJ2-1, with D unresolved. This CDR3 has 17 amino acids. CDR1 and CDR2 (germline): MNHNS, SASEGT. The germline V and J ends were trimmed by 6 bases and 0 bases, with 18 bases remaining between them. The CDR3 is CASSPRRVYSSYNEQFF. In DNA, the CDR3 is TGTGCCAGCAGCCCCCGACGGGTTTACAGCTCCTACAATGAGCAGTTCTTC.

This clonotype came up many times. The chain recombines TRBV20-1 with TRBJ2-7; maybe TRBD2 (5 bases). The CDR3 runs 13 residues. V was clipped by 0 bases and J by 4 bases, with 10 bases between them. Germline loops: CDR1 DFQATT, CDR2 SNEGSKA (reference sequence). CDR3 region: CSARDPSGYEQYF. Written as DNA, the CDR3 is TGCAGTGCTAGAGATCCATCGGGGTACGAGCAGTACTTC.

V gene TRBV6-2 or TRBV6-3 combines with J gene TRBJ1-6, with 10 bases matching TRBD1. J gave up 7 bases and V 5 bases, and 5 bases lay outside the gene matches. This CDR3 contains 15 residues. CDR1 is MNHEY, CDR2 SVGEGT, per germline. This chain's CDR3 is CASSPAGQGNSPLHF. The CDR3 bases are TGTGCCAGCAGTCCTGCGGGACAGGGGAATTCACCCCTCCACTTT.

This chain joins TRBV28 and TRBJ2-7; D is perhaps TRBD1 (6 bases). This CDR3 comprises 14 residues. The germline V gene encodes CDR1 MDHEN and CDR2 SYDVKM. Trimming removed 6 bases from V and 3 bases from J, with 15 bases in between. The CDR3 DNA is TGTGCCAGCAGCCCCGTGGGGGCGTTCTACGAGCAGTACTTC. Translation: CASSPVGAFYEQYF.

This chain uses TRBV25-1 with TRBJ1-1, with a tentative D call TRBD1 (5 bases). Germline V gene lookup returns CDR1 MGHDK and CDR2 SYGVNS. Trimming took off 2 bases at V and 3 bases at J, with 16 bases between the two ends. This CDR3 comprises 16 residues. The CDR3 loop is CASSESGRGFHTEAFF. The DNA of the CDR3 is TGTGCCAGCAGTGAAAGCGGGAGGGGTTTTCACACTGAAGCTTTCTTT.

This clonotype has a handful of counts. The CDR3, as DNA: TGTGCCAGCAGTAAGGGTACCAGGGGAGTCTCCTATGGCTACACCTTC. It translates to CASSKGTRGVSYGYTF. V usage is TRBV6-1 and J usage is TRBJ1-2, with D maybe TRBD1 (6 bases). Between the trimmed V and J ends, which lost 5 bases and 4 bases, there was a span of 20 bases. CDR3 length: 16 amino acids. The germline gives CDR1 MNHNS, CDR2 SASEGT.

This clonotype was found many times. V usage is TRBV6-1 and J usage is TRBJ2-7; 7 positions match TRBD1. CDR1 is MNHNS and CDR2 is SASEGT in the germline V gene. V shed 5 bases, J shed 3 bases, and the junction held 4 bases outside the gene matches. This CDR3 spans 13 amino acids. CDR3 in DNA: TGTGCCAGCAGTATTGGACAGGTCTACGAGCAGTACTTC. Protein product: CASSIGQVYEQYF.

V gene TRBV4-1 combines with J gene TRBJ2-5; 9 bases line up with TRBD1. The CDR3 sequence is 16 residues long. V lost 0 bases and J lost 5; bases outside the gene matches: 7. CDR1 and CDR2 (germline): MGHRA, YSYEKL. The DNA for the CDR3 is TGCGCCAGCAGCCAAGAACGCGGACAGGGGAGCGAGACCCAGTACTTC. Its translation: CASSQERGQGSETQYF.

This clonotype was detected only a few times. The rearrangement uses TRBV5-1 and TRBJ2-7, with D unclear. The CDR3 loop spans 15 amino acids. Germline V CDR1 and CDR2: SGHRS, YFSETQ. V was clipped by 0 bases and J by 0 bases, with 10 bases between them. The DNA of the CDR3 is TGCGCCAGCAGCTTGGGGCCCCCGAGCTCCTACGAGCAGTACTTC. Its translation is CASSLGPPSSYEQYF.

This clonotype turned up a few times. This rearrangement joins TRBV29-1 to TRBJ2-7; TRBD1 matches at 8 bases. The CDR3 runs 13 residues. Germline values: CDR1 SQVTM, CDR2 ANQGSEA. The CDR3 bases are TGCAGTGTCTCGGACAGGGTGTTTGTCGAGCAGTACTTC. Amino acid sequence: CSVSDRVFVEQYF.

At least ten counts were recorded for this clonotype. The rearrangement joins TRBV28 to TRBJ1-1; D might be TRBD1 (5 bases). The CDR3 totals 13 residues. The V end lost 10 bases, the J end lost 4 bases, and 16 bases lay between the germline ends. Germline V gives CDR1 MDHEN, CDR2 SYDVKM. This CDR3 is CATARSGATEAFF. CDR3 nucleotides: TGTGCCACCGCCCGGAGTGGGGCCACTGAAGCTTTCTTT.

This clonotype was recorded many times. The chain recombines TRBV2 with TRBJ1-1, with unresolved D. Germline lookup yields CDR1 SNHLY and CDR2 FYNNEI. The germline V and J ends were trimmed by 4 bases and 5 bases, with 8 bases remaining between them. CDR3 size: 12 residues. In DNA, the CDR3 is TGTGCCAGCAGTGCAATTGGAACTGAAGCTTTCTTT. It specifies CASSAIGTEAFF.

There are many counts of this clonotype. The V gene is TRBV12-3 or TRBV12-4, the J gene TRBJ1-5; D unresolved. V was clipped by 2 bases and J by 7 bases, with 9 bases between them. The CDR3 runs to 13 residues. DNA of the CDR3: TGTGCCAGCAGTTTAACGAACATCCAGCCCCAGCATTTT. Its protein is CASSLTNIQPQHF.

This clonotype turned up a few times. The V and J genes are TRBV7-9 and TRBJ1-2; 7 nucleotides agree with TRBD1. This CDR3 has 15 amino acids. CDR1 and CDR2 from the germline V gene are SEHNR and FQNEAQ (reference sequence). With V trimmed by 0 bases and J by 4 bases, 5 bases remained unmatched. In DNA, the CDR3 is TGTGCCAGCAGCTTAGCGGTGGGACAGATCTATGGCTACACCTTC. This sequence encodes CASSLAVGQIYGYTF.

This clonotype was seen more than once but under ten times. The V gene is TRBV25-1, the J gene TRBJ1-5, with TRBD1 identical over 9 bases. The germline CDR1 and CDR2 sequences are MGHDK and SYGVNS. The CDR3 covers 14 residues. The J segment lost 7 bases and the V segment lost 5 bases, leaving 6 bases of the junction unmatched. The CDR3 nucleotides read TGTGCCAGCAGTTCCCGGGACAGGGTCCAGCCCCAGCATTTT. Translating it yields CASSSRDRVQPQHF.

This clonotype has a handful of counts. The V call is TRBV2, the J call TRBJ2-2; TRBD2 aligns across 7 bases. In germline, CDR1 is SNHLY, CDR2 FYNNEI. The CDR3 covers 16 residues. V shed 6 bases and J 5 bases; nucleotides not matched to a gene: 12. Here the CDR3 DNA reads TGTGCCAGCAGGGGGGGGGTGAGCGCGAGGACCGGGGAGCTGTTTTTT. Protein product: CASRGGVSARTGELFF.

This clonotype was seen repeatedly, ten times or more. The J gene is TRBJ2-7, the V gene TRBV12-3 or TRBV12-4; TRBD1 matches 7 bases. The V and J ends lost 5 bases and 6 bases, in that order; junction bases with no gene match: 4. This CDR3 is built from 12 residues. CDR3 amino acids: CASSRQGSEQYF. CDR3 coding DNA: TGTGCCAGCAGTCGACAGGGTTCCGAGCAGTACTTC.

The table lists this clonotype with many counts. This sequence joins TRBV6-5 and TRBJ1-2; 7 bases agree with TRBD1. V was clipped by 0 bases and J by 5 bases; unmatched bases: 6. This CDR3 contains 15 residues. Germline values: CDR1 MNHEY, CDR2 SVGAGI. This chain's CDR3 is CASSYSKPGQYGYTF. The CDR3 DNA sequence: TGTGCCAGCAGTTACTCGAAGCCGGGACAGTATGGCTACACCTTC.

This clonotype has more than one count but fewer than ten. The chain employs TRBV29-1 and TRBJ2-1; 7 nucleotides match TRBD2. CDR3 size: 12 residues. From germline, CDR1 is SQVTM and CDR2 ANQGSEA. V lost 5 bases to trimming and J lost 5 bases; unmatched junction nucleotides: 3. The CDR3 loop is CSVNGLDNEQFF. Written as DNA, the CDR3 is TGCAGCGTTAACGGACTAGACAATGAGCAGTTCTTC.

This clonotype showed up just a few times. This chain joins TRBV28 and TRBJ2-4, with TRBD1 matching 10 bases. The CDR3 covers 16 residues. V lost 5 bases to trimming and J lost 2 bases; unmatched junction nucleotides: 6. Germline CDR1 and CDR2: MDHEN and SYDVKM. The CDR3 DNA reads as TGTGCCAGCAGTCTAAGACAGGGGGCCTCCAAAAACATTCAGTACTTC. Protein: CASSLRQGASKNIQYF.

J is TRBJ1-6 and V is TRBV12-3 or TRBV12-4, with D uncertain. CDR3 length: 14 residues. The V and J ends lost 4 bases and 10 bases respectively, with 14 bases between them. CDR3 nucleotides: TGTGCCAGCAGTTCCACCCCAGAGAACTCACCCCTCCACTTT. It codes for CASSSTPENSPLHF.